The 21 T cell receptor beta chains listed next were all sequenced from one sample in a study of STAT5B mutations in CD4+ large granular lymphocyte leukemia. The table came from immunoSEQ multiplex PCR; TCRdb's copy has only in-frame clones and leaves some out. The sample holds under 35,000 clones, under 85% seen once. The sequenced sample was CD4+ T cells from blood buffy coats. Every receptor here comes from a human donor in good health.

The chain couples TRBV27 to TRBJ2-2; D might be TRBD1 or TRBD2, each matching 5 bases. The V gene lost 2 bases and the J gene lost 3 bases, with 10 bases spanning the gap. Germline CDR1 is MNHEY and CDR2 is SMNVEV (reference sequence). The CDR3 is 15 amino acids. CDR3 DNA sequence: TGTGCCAGCAGTTTACGGGGCGCGGACACCGGGGAGCTGTTTTTT. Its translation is CASSLRGADTGELFF.

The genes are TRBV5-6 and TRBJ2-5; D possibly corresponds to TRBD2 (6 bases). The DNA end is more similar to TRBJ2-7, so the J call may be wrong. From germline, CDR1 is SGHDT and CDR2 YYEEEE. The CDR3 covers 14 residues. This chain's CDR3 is CASSRDGGYYEQYF. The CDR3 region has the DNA TGTGCCAGCAGCCGGGACGGAGGGTACTACGAGCAGTACTTC.

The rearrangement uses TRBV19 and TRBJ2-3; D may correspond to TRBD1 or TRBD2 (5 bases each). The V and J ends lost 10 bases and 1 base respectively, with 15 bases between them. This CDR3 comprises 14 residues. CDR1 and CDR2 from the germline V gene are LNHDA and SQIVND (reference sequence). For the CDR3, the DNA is TGTGCCAATAACTTTGGGGGAGGCACAGATACGCAGTATTTT. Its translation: CANNFGGGTDTQYF.

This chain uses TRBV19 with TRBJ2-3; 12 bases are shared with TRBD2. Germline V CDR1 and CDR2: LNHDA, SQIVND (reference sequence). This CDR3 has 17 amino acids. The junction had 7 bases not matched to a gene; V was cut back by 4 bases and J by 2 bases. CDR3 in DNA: TGTGCCAGTAGTACGACACTAGCGGGAGGCCTCACAGATACGCAGTATTTT. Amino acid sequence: CASSTTLAGGLTDTQYF.

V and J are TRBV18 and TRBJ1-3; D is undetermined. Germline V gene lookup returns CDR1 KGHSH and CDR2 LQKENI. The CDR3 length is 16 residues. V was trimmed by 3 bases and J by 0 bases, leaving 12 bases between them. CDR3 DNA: TGTGCCAGCTCACCCCCCTCGGGCAGCTCTGGAAACACCATATATTTT. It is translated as CASSPPSGSSGNTIYF.

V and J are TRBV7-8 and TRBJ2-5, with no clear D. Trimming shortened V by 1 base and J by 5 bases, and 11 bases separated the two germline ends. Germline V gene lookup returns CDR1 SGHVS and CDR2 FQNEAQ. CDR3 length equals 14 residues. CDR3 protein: CASSLGNYAETQYF. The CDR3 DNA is TGTGCCAGCAGCTTAGGGAACTATGCGGAGACCCAGTACTTC.

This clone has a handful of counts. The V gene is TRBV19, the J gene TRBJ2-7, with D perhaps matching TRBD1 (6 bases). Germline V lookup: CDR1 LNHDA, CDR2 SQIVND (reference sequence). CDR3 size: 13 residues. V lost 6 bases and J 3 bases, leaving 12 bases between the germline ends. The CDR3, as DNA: TGTGCCAGTAGCTCCGGACAGAGCTACGAGCAGTACTTC. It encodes CASSSGQSYEQYF. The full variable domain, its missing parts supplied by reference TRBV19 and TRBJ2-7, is DGGITQSPKYLFRKEGQNVTLSCEQNLNHDAMYWYRQDPGQGLRLIYYSQIVNDFQKGDIAEGYSVSREKKESFPLTVTSAQKNPTAFYLCASSSGQSYEQYFGPGTRLTVT.

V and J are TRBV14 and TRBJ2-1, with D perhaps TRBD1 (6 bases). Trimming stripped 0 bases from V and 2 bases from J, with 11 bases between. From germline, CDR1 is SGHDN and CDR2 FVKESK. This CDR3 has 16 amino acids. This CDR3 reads CASSQERQGTYNEQFF. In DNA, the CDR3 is TGTGCCAGCAGCCAAGAAAGGCAGGGGACCTACAATGAGCAGTTCTTC.

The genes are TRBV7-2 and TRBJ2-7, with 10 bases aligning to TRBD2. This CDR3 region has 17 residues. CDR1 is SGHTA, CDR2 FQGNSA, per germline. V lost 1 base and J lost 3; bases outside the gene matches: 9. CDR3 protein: CASSLVAGGSNHYEQYF. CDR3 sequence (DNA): TGTGCCAGCAGCTTAGTAGCGGGGGGCTCAAACCACTACGAGCAGTACTTC.

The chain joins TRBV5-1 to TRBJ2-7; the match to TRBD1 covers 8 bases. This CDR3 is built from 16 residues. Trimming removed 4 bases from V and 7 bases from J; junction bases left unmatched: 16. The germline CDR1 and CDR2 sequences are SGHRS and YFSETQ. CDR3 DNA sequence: TGCGCCAGCAGCGGGGGGACAGGACACCCCATGATGGAGCAGTACTTC. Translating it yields CASSGGTGHPMMEQYF.

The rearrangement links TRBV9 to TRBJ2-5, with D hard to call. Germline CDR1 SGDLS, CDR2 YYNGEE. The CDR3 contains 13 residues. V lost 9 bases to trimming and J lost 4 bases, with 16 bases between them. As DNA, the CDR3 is TGTGCCACCTTTACTTGGGATGCAGAGACCCAGTACTTC. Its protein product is CATFTWDAETQYF.

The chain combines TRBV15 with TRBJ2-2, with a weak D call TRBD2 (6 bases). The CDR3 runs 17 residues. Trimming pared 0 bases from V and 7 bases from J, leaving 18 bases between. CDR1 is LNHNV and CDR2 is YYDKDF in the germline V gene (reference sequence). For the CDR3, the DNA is TGTGCCACCAGCAGAGATCGTGGTAGCGGTGGTCACGGGGAGCTGTTTTTT. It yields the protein CATSRDRGSGGHGELFF.

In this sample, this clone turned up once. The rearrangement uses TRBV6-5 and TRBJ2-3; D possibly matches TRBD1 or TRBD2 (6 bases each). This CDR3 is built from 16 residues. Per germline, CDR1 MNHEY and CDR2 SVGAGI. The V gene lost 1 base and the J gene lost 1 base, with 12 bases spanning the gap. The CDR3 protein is CASSYFRGRGTDTQYF. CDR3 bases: TGTGCCAGCAGTTACTTTCGGGGGCGGGGCACAGATACGCAGTATTTT.

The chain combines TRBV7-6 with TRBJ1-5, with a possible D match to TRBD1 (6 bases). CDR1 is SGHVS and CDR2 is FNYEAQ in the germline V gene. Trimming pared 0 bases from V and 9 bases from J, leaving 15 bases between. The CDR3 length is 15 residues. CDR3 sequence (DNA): TGTGCCAGCAGCTTAGCGCGGGCAGGGGCATCGCCCCAGCATTTT. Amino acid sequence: CASSLARAGASPQHF.

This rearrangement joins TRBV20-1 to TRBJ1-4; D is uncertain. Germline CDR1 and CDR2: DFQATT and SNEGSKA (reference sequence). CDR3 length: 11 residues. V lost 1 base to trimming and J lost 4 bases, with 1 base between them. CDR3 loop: CSARVNEKLFF. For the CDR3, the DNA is TGCAGTGCTAGAGTTAATGAAAAACTGTTTTTT.

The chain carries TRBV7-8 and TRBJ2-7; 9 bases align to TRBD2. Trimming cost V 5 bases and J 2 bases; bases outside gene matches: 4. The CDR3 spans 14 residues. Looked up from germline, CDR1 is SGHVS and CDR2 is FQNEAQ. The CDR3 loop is CASSKGTSPYEQYF. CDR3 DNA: TGTGCCAGCAGCAAGGGGACTAGCCCCTACGAGCAGTACTTC. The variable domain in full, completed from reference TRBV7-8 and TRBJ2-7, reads GAGVSQSPRYKVAKRGQDVALRCDPISGHVSLFWYQQALGQGPEFLTYFQNEAQLDKSGLPSDRFFAERPEGSVSTLKIQRTQQEDSAVYLCASSKGTSPYEQYFGPGTRLTVT.

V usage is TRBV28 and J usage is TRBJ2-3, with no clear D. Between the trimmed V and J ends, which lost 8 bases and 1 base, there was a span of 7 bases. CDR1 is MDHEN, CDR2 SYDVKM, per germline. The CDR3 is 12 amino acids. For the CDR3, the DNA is TGTGCCAGCTGTTGGGGCACAGATACGCAGTATTTT. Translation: CASCWGTDTQYF.

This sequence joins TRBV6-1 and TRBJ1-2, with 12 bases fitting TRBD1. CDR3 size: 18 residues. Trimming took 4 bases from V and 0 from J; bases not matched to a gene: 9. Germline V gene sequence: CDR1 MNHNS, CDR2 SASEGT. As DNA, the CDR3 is TGTGCCAGCAGTGGGGACAGGGGGCTAGGAGCCCCTAACTATGGCTACACCTTC. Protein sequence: CASSGDRGLGAPNYGYTF.

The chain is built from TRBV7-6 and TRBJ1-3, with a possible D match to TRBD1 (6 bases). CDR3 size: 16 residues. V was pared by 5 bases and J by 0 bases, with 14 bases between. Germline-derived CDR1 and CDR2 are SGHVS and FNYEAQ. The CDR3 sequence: CASSGTGTLSGNTIYF. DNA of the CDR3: TGTGCCAGCAGCGGGACCGGGACACTCTCTGGAAACACCATATATTTT.

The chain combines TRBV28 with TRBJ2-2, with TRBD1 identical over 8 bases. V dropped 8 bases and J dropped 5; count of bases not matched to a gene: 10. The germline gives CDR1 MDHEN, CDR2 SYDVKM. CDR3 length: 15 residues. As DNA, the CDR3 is TGTGCCAGCGAGGGCCCGGGACAGGCGACCGGGGAGCTGTTTTTT. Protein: CASEGPGQATGELFF.

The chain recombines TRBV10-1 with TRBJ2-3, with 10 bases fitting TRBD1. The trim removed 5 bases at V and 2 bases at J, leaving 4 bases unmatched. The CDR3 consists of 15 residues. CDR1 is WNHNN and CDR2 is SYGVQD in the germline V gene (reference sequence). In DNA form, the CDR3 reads TGCGCCAGCAGTACGAGACAGGGGGCCACAGATACGCAGTATTTT. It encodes CASSTRQGATDTQYF.